This TCR beta chain was identified in a study of OX40 agonist ivuxolimab in advanced cancers. With respect to the entire study: Ivuxolimab, which targeted the costimulatory receptor OX40 (CD134), was an agonistic, fully human IgG2 monoclonal antibody. Intravenous ivuxolimab was administered to patients every 2 weeks at six dose levels: 0.01, 0.1, 0.3, 1.5, 3 and 10 mg/kg. Of the approximately 50 dose-escalation patients, hepatocellular carcinoma was present in about 20, melanoma in approximately 15, renal cell carcinoma in 9 and head and neck cancer in 9. The dose-escalation cohort was about 83% male with a mean age of around 64 years, ranging from roughly 23 to 80. Patients were allowed to have had prior anti-PD-1, anti-PD-L1 or anti-CTLA-4 therapy, and 40% of the dose-escalation patients had been treated with checkpoint inhibitors. Partial responses were achieved by three dose-escalation patients, of whom one had hepatocellular carcinoma and two had cutaneous melanoma. Peripheral TCRbeta sequencing aimed to test whether ivuxolimab altered TCR sequence diversity and caused clonal T-cell expansion. The paper reports the monotherapy dose-escalation portion (N of about 50 patients) of the phase I ivuxolimab trial.

What the study reported, not specific to this receptor: Which antigens the clonally expanded peripheral T cells were specific for was not determined. At doses of 0.1 to 3.0 mg/kg, clonal expansion of both CD4+ and CD8+ T cells in blood was seen between baseline and week 6. Low levels of normalized T-cell clonal expansion were also shown by some nonresponding patients. After ivuxolimab, more expanded clones were found on average in CD8+ T cells than in CD4+ T cells. In partial responders in the 0.1-3.0 mg/kg groups, normalized peripheral clonal expansion was found to be among the lowest, especially among CD8+ T cells.

Patients with autoimmune disease history or receiving systemic immunosuppression were excluded from the trial. Peripheral blood for TCR sequencing was drawn from every dose cohort at baseline, at cycle 4 day 1 and at cycle 7 day 1. The samples were drawn from a first-in-human, open-label, multicenter phase I dose-escalation trial of ivuxolimab. Adults with locally advanced or metastatic melanoma, renal cell carcinoma, hepatocellular carcinoma or head and neck squamous cell carcinoma were enrolled in the trial. CD4+ and CD8+ T cells were sorted separately from peripheral blood before TCR sequencing. Genomic DNA was extracted from sorted cells for sequencing of the TCRbeta CDR3 region. The immunoSEQ Assay was used to sequence the TCRbeta CDR3 regions. TCRdb's version of the immuneACCESS table is confined to in-frame rearrangements and falls short of the full clone set. An unresolved V gene accounts for under half of the shortfall where checked; the remainder is of unknown origin. The sample table shows about 20,000 clones, and 84% are seen once. More than 50% of the sample belongs to the ten largest clones.

As regards this clone: What this receptor recognizes is not known. Within one base of it there is no much larger clone, and no base qualities were kept.

This sequence originates from an adult with an advanced solid tumor such as melanoma, head and neck, liver or kidney cancer. The specimen was CD4+ or CD8+ T cells sorted from blood, collected in a trial of the OX40 agonist ivuxolimab.

The CDR3 has the sequence CASSYRDTPYEQYF. The DNA sequence follows: TGTGCCAGCAGCTACCGGGACACCCCCTACGAGCAGTACTTC. The chain couples TRBV11-3 to TRBJ2-7, and TRBD1 may be the D gene, going by 6 matching bases. The CDR1 and CDR2 encoded by the germline V gene are SGHNT and YENEEA. The V end loses 4 bases and the J end loses 2 bases, and a stretch of 12 bases separates them. The CDR3 starts with the cysteine, ends with the phenylalanine, and has 14 residues. CDR3 DNA is the only sequence kept; it has 42 bases, read in frame from the first base.